Listed below are T cell receptor beta chains from one sample, sequenced in a study of blood T cell repertoires in COVID-19. Assay: immunoSEQ multiplex PCR; the TCRdb copy retains only in-frame clones and omits some. In the table there are about 220,000 clones, about 88% of which are singletons. The sequencing sample was made of PBMCs or T cells enriched from blood (not recorded which). The receptors were sampled from a woman in her thirties who had recovered from COVID-19. Each CDR3 is given with its conserved first and last residue. Clone sizes are given selectively: once, few, many, or a class where the clone is expanded.

clone_size j_call v_call cdr3_aa
NA TRBJ2-3 TRBV19 CASRGLAGPRDTQYF
NA TRBJ1-1 TRBV9 CASSVQGRRDTEAFF
NA TRBJ2-1 TRBV7-9 CASESSGGYEQFF
NA TRBJ1-2 TRBV9 CASSPPHKGGYTF
NA TRBJ1-3 TRBV18 CASSTYRPGSGNTIYF
NA TRBJ2-1 TRBV7-9 CASSLRTYSYNEQFF
NA TRBJ1-3 TRBV6-5 CASTTHRDRGNTIYF
NA TRBJ2-3 TRBV7-3 CASSVGLLDTQYF
NA TRBJ1-3 TRBV5-6 CASSRTGSGNTIYF
NA TRBJ2-7 TRBV10-3 CAISDPLAGTRTYEQYF
NA TRBJ1-4 TRBV2 CASSGQGYEKLFF
once TRBJ1-2 TRBV5-1 CASRIEYRDGYTF
NA TRBJ1-4 TRBV15 CATSRVRGTTNEKLFF
NA TRBJ1-3 TRBV4-2 CASSQAAGGQTGNTIYF
once TRBJ2-7 TRBV7-2 CASSLPGPYEQYF
many TRBJ2-1 TRBV20-1 CSASTTGGPYNEQFF
NA TRBJ1-2 TRBV10-3 CAISAGDLNYGYTF
NA TRBJ2-5 TRBV5-4 CASSYLEGAIETQYF
NA TRBJ2-1 TRBV5-1 CASSLGRGNEQFF
NA TRBJ1-1 TRBV7-8 CASSRLSTEAFF
once TRBJ1-1 TRBV7-9 CASSLLGLIMNTEAFF
NA TRBJ2-3 TRBV5-1 CASSLDRGARDTQYF
NA TRBJ2-5 TRBV24-1 CATSRDWYQETQYF
NA TRBJ1-4 TRBV7-9 CASSSNRGNEKLFF
NA TRBJ1-4 TRBV10-3 CAISGGGASNEKLFF
NA TRBJ1-1 TRBV7-3 CASSLFGGDLTEAFF
NA TRBJ1-2 TRBV29-1 CSVDAGYGYTF
NA TRBJ2-1 TRBV5-1 CASSPGFSNEQFF
NA TRBJ2-1 TRBV2 CASSEDRAAYNEQFF
NA TRBJ1-6 TRBV4-3 CASSQDLGGEGSPLHF
NA TRBJ1-2 TRBV7-3 CASSTGVRANYGYTF
NA TRBJ1-1 TRBV5-1 CASSLAPETNTEAFF